A selection of T cell receptor beta chains follows, all from one sample in a study of cytomegalovirus exposure and HLA in healthy donors. Using immunoSEQ multiplex PCR, the repertoire was profiled, and TCRdb retains in-frame clones only, with some absent. This table holds tens of thousands of clones, around 97% found once. The source material was PBMCs. The receptors stem from a woman aged 18 to 35 in good health and CMV-seropositive. Both conserved end residues are part of each CDR3. A D gene is named only where the DNA matches it firmly. Size is stated for part of the rows, as once, few or many counts, or as a class when the clone is expanded.

v_call	j_call	d_call	clone_size	cdr3_nt	cdr3_aa
TRBV10-3	TRBJ2-3	NA	NA	TGTGCCAGCAGACAGGAAGTTGGTACAGATACGCAGTATTTT	CASRQEVGTDTQYF
TRBV27	TRBJ2-2	TRBD1	NA	TGTGCCAGCATGGGACAGGGCCCTGTGGCGAACACCGGGGAGCTGTTTTTT	CASMGQGPVANTGELFF
TRBV7-9	TRBJ2-3	NA	NA	TGTGCCAGCAGCTCCAGGACACTTAGCACAGATACGCAGTATTTT	CASSSRTLSTDTQYF
TRBV7-8	TRBJ1-2	NA	NA	TGTGCCAGCAGCTTGCGGGACGTGAGCGGCTACACCTTC	CASSLRDVSGYTF
TRBV14	TRBJ1-1	TRBD1	once	TGTGCCAGCAGCCCCAGGGGGCTGAACACTGAAGCTTTCTTT	CASSPRGLNTEAFF
TRBV7-3	TRBJ2-1	TRBD2	once	TGTGCCAGCAGCTTGGGCGGGAGGGCCGCTGAGCAGTTCTTC	CASSLGGRAAEQFF
TRBV28	TRBJ1-2	NA	NA	TGTGCCAGCAGCCCTCCTCTCTTCCGGGAGGGGAACTATGGCTACACCTTC	CASSPPLFREGNYGYTF
TRBV5-6	TRBJ2-1	TRBD2	NA	TGTGCCAGCAGACTAGCGGGAGGGCCAGGGTCCTACAATGAGCAGTTCTTC	CASRLAGGPGSYNEQFF
TRBV7-9	TRBJ2-1	TRBD1	NA	TGTGCCAGCAGCTTCCCGGAGACAGGGGTATACTACAATGAGCAGTTCTTC	CASSFPETGVYYNEQFF
TRBV15	TRBJ1-5	NA	NA	TGTGCCACCAGCATATCTTATCAGAGGGTTCCCGATAGCAATCAGCCCCAGCATTTT	CATSISYQRVPDSNQPQHF
TRBV28	TRBJ2-4	TRBD1	NA	TGTGCCAGCAGACCCAACGACAGGGGAGCCAAAAACATTCAGTACTTC	CASRPNDRGAKNIQYF
TRBV28	TRBJ1-2	TRBD1	NA	TGTGCCAGCAGTTTGTCCACAGGGGGCGCTTTCAACTATGGCTACACCTTC	CASSLSTGGAFNYGYTF
TRBV5-4	TRBJ2-4	TRBD2	NA	TGTGCCAGCAATATAGCGGGAGGCAAAAACATTCAGTACTTC	CASNIAGGKNIQYF
TRBV25-1	TRBJ1-2	NA	NA	TGTGCCAGCACCCCTCACTGGGGGGGAGATGGCTACACCTTC	CASTPHWGGDGYTF
TRBV11-2	TRBJ1-1	TRBD1	NA	TGTGCCAGCAGCTTAGGGGACAGGGAGAACACTGAAGCTTTCTTT	CASSLGDRENTEAFF
TRBV28	TRBJ1-1	TRBD1	NA	TGTGCCAGCAGCTCGACAGGGATGGGGAACACTGAAGCTTTCTTT	CASSSTGMGNTEAFF
TRBV29-1	TRBJ2-7	TRBD1	NA	TGCAGCGTTGAGACAGGGATGGGTTCCGAGCAGTACTTC	CSVETGMGSEQYF
TRBV7-9	TRBJ2-7	NA	once	TGTGCCAGCAGCTCCACAGGACCGTCCTACGAGCAGTACTTC	CASSSTGPSYEQYF
TRBV7-9	TRBJ1-4	TRBD1	NA	TGTGCCAGCAGCTCCCGGACAGGGATTGAAGAAAAACTGTTTTTT	CASSSRTGIEEKLFF
TRBV7-2	TRBJ2-2	NA	NA	TGTGCCAGCCACTATGACGGGGTCGGGGAGCTGTTTTTT	CASHYDGVGELFF
TRBV11-1	TRBJ2-3	TRBD2	NA	TGTGCCAGCAGCTTAGCGGGAGCGGGAGGGCTTTCTAGCACAGATACGCAGTATTTT	CASSLAGAGGLSSTDTQYF
TRBV7-3	TRBJ2-2	NA	NA	TGTGCCAGCAGCCCTAGACCGAGGAACACCGGGGAGCTGTTTTTT	CASSPRPRNTGELFF
TRBV9	TRBJ2-1	TRBD1	NA	TGTGCCAGCCAGTGGGGACAGGGAAGCTCCTACAATGAGCAGTTCTTC	CASQWGQGSSYNEQFF
TRBV13	TRBJ1-1	TRBD1	NA	TGTGCCAGCAGCTTAGGGCTATTGGGGACAGGGACGAACACTGAAGCTTTCTTT	CASSLGLLGTGTNTEAFF
TRBV2	TRBJ1-4	TRBD1	NA	TGTGCCAGCAGTCGGGACAGGGATGTAAAGGCCACTAATGAAAAACTGTTTTTT	CASSRDRDVKATNEKLFF
TRBV5-4	TRBJ2-5	TRBD2	NA	TGTGCCAGCAGCGACGGACTAGCGGGAGGACGGGAGACCCAGTACTTC	CASSDGLAGGRETQYF
TRBV6-6	TRBJ1-1	NA	NA	TGTGCCAGCACCGAATGGGGGCCCAACACTGAAGCTTTCTTT	CASTEWGPNTEAFF
TRBV4-1	TRBJ2-7	TRBD1	NA	TGCGCCAGCAGCCAACGCTACGGGACAGGGCGCTACGAGCAGTACTTC	CASSQRYGTGRYEQYF
TRBV6-5	TRBJ1-2	TRBD1	NA	TGTGCCAGCAGTCCCAGGGGGGAAAACTATGGCTACACCTTC	CASSPRGENYGYTF
TRBV13	TRBJ2-7	NA	NA	TGTGCCAGCAGCACAGGGACGAGCTCCTACGAGCAGTACTTC	CASSTGTSSYEQYF
TRBV6-1	TRBJ2-1	NA	NA	TGTGCCAGCAGTGCTAGGTCGGAGCAGTTCTTC	CASSARSEQFF
TRBV4-1	TRBJ2-4	TRBD1	NA	TGCGCCAGCAGCCATATCACAGGGGGCTTGGCCAAAAACATTCAGTACTTC	CASSHITGGLAKNIQYF
TRBV11-2	TRBJ2-5	NA	NA	TGTGCCAGCAGCTTATCACAGGGAACCCAAGAGACCCAGTACTTC	CASSLSQGTQETQYF
TRBV27	TRBJ2-7	NA	few	TGTGCCAGCAATTTCCCTCCCGAGCAGTACTTC	CASNFPPEQYF
TRBV30	TRBJ2-1	TRBD1	NA	TGTGCCTGGAGTTCCCCTGGAACAGGGGAAAATGAGCAGTTCTTC	CAWSSPGTGENEQFF
TRBV7-3	TRBJ2-2	NA	NA	TGTGCCAGCAGCCCGTTGACAGGAGCCACCGGGGAGCTGTTTTTT	CASSPLTGATGELFF
TRBV5-1	TRBJ2-3	NA	once	TGCGCCAGCAGGTACCCAGGGGCCGCAGATACGCAGTATTTT	CASRYPGAADTQYF
TRBV19	TRBJ1-1	TRBD1	NA	TGTGCCAGTAGGGACAGGGAGAACACTGAAGCTTTCTTT	CASRDRENTEAFF
TRBV4-2	TRBJ2-2	NA	NA	TGTGCCAGCAGCCCTTACAGTACCGGGGAGCTGTTTTTT	CASSPYSTGELFF
TRBV7-8	TRBJ2-7	TRBD1	NA	TGTGCCAGCAGCTTTCTGGACAGGGCCGGCGAGCAGTACTTC	CASSFLDRAGEQYF